This TCR beta chain was observed in a study of radiation and T cells in renal cell carcinoma. Study-level results: In blood, top tumor clones expanded by 2 weeks, shrinking by 4.

As for time point: baseline pretreatment blood. Treatment given: 15 Gy SBRT to primary tumor, nephrectomy 4 weeks later. Radiation-treated patients gave blood at baseline, week 2 and week 4. Clear cell pathology was present in this patient's renal cell carcinoma. CDR1 and CDR2 (germline): MNHNS, SASEGT. The CDR3 is made up of 14 amino acids. V gave up 1 base and J gave up 0 bases, with 6 bases separating them. Only one count was recorded for this clone. The antigen is not known. TCRdb's copy holds only in-frame clones and misses some; the assay was immunoSEQ multiplex PCR. The data hold approximately 110,000 clones, with about four fifths observed a single time.

This chain joins TRBV6-1 and TRBJ1-1, with D hard to call. The TCR was taken from a woman in her sixties with renal cell carcinoma. Specimen: blood, collected from a patient whose treatment included radiotherapy and nephrectomy. The CDR3 sequence is CASSEVGVNTEAFF. CDR3 nucleotides: TGTGCCAGCAGTGAAGTCGGGGTGAACACTGAAGCTTTCTTT.